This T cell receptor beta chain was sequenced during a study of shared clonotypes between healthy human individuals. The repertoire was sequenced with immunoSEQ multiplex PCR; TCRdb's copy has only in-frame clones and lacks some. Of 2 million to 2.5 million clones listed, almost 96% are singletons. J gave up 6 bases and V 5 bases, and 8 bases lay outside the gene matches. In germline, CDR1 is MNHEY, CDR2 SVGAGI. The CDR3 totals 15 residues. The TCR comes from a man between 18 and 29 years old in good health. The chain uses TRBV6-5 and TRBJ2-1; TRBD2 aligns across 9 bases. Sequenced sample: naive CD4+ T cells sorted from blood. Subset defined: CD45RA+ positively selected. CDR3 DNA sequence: TGTGCCAGCAGTCCCTCGGGCGGGAGGGGCAATGAGCAGTTCTTC. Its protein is CASSPSGGRGNEQFF.